The 3 T cell receptor beta chains in this list originate from one sample, sequenced in a study of T cells in Graves' hyperthyroidism and ophthalmopathy. Amplified TCR beta CDR3 regions derived from RNA transcripts. Initially, a first-round RT-PCR of the TCR CDR3 employed the HTBI primer set. TCRdb reanalysed the multiplex PCR reads using MiXCR and keeps one entry per CDR3 protein. The data hold roughly 380,000 distinct CDR3 sequences, with roughly 13% observed a single time. The source material was blood. Source of these receptors: a man between 25 and 39 years old with Graves' hyperthyroidism that later progressed to Graves' ophthalmopathy.

Of note for this clonotype: Germline and junction disagree at one end, which may indicate a read error. The chain uses TRBV5-1 and TRBJ2-7; the D gene is possibly TRBD2 (6 bases). Germline V CDR1 and CDR2: SGHRS, YFSETQ. The CDR3 is 14 amino acids. The DNA for the CDR3 is TGCGCCAGCAGCCACCCGGGAGCCGAGTACGAGCAGCACTTC. Protein product: CASSHPGAEYEQHF. The variable domain in full, completed from reference TRBV5-1 and TRBJ2-7, reads KAGVTQTPRYLIKTRGQQVTLSCSPISGHRSVSWYQQTPGQGLQFLFEYFSETQRNKGNFPGRFSGRQFSNSRSEMNVSTLELGDSALYLCASSHPGAEYEQHFGPGTRLTVT.

This clonotype was counted at least ten times. The rearrangement uses TRBV9 and TRBJ2-5, with a weak D call TRBD2 (7 bases). V dropped 0 bases and J dropped 3 bases, with 15 bases sitting between them. This CDR3 spans 16 amino acids. Looked up from germline, CDR1 is SGDLS and CDR2 is YYNGEE. CDR3 in amino acids: CASSVGGRGAKETQYF. The CDR3 coding sequence is TGTGCCAGCAGCGTAGGTGGTCGGGGGGCCAAAGAGACCCAGTACTTC.

This clonotype was seen only a few times. The J gene is TRBJ1-6, the V gene TRBV12-3 or TRBV12-4, with a possible D match to TRBD1 (6 bases). V was clipped by 5 bases and J by 10 bases, with 24 bases between them. This CDR3 is 17 amino acids long. Written as DNA, the CDR3 is TGTGCCAGCAGTACCCCAGCCGGGGGGCGTTGGGGGTCACCCCTCCACTTT. It specifies CASSTPAGGRWGSPLHF.